The T cell receptor (beta chain) described here comes from a study of immune cell composition in non-small cell lung cancer. Normal lung was sampled as far from the tumour as possible, at least 3 cm. Study-wide findings and caveats: Squamous carcinomas (roughly 80%) more often had tumour-associated clones >0.5% than adenocarcinomas (33%).

Method: immunoSEQ multiplex PCR; TCRdb's copy keeps in-frame clones and lacks some. The top ten clones hold under 30% of a sample with some 3,000 clones, 60% to 75% of them seen once. The CDR3 totals 15 residues. The germline CDR1 and CDR2 sequences are SGHVT and SQSDAQ. Trimming took 1 base from V and 4 from J; bases not matched to a gene: 3. Comments on this clone: Its cognate antigen is unknown.

Sequenced material: non-adjacent lung tissue. This sequence originates from a human donor with non-small cell lung cancer. V usage is TRBV7-4 and J usage is TRBJ2-2; 7 nucleotides line up with TRBD2. The CDR3 sequence: CASSLGSGPTGELFF. DNA for the CDR3: TGTGCCAGCAGCTTAGGTAGCGGGCCCACCGGGGAGCTGTTTTTT.